Here is one T cell receptor (beta chain) with its context. What it binds is unknown. Generated by immunoSEQ multiplex PCR, the TCRdb table keeps only in-frame clones and is missing some. The sample yields 5,500 to 7,000 clones, 64% seen once. This record belongs to a study of CD8 T cell repertoires and HIV-1 epitope variants. The sequenced sample was cultured CD8+ T cells derived from PBMCs. The receptor's source is a male donor with HIV.

The CDR3 reads CASAGMWKNEQFF. The CDR3 bases are TGTGCCAGCGCGGGAATGTGGAAGAATGAGCAGTTCTTC. This chain uses TRBV2 with TRBJ2-1; TRBD2 might be the D (6 bases). The V gene's germline CDR1 is SNHLY and CDR2 FYNNEI. Trimming took 8 bases from V and 7 from J, leaving 15 bases between them. This CDR3 is 13 amino acids long.